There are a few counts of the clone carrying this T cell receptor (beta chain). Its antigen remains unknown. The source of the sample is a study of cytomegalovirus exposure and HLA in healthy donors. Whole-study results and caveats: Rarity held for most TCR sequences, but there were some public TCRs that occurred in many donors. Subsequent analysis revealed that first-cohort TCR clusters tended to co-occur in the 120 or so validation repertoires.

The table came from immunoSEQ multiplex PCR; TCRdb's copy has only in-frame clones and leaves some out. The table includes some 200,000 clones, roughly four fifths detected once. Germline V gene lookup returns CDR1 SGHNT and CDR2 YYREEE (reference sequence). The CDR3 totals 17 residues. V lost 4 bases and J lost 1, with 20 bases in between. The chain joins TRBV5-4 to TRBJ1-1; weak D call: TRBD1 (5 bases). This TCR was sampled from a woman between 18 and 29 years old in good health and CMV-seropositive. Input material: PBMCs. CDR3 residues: CASSPSHVGGANTEAFF. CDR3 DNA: TGTGCCAGCAGCCCATCCCACGTTGGAGGGGCGAACACTGAAGCTTTCTTT.